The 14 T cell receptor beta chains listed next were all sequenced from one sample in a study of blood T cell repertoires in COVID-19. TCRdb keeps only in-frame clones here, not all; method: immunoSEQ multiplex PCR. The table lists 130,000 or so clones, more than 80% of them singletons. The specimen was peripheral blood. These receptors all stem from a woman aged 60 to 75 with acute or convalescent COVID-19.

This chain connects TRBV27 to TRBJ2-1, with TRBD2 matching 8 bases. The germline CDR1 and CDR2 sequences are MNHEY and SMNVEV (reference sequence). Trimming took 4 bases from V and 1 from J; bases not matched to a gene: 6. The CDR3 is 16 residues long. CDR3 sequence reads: CASSSGGAASYNEQFF. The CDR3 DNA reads TGTGCCAGCAGTTCGGGAGGGGCAGCATCCTACAATGAGCAGTTCTTC.

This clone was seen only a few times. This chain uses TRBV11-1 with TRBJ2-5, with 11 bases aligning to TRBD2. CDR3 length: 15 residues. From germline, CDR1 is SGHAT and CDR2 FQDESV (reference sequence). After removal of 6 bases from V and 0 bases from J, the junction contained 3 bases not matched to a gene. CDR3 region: CASRKLAGDQETQYF. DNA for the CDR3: TGTGCCAGCAGAAAACTAGCGGGGGACCAAGAGACCCAGTACTTC.

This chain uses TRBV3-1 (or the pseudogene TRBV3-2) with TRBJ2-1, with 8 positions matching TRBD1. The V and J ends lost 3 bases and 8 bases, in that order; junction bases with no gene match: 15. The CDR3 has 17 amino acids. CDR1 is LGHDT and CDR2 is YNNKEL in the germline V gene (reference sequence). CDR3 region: CASSHPGGTGPGDEQFF. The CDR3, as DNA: TGTGCCAGCAGCCATCCAGGGGGGACAGGCCCCGGGGATGAGCAGTTCTTC.

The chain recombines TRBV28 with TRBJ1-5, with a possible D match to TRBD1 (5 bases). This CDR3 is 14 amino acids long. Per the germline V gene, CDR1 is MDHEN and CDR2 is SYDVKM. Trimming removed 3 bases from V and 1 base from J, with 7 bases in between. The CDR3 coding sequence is TGTGCCAGCAGTTTTGGGGGGAGCAATCAGCCCCAGCATTTT. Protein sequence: CASSFGGSNQPQHF.

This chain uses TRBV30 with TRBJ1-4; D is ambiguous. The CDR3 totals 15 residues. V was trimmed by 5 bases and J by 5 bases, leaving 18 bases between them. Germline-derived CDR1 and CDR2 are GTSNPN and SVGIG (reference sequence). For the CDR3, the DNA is TGTGCCTGGTCTTTCAATGGAGGACGAAATGAAAAACTGTTTTTT. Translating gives CAWSFNGGRNEKLFF.

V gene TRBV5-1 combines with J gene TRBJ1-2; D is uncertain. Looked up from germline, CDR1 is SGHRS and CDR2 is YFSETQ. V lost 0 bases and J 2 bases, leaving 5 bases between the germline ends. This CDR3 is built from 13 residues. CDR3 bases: TGCGCCAGCAGCTTGGACTCGAACTATGGCTACACCTTC. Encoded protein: CASSLDSNYGYTF. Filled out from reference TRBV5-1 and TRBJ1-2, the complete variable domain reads KAGVTQTPRYLIKTRGQQVTLSCSPISGHRSVSWYQQTPGQGLQFLFEYFSETQRNKGNFPGRFSGRQFSNSRSEMNVSTLELGDSALYLCASSLDSNYGYTFGSGTRLTVV.

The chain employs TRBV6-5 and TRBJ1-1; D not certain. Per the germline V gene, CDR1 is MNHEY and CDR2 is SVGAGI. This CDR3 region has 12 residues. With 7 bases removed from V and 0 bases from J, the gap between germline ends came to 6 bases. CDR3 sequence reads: CASTAMNTEAFF. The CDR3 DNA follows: TGTGCCAGCACCGCGATGAACACTGAAGCTTTCTTT.

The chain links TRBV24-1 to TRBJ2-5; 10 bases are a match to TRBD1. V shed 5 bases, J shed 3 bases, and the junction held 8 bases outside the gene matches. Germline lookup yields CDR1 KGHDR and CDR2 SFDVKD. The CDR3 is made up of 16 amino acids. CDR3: CATSAWGQGRKETQYF. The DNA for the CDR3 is TGTGCCACCAGTGCCTGGGGACAGGGGCGAAAAGAGACCCAGTACTTC.

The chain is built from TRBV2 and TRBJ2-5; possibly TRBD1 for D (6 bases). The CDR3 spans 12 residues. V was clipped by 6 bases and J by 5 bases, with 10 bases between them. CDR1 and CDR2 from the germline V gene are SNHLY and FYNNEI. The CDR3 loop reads CASRRQGETQYF. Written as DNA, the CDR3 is TGTGCCAGCAGGCGTCAGGGGGAGACCCAGTACTTC.

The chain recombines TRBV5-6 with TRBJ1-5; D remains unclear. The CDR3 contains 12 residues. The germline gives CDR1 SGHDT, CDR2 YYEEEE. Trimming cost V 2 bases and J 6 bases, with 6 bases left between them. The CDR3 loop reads CASSFSGQPQHF. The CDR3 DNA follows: TGTGCCAGCAGCTTCAGCGGTCAGCCCCAGCATTTT.

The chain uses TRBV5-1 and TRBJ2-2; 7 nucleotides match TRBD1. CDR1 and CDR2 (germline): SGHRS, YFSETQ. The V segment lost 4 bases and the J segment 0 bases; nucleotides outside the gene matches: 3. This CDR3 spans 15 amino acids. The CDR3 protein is CASSRDSANTGELFF. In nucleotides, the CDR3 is TGCGCCAGCAGCCGGGACAGCGCGAACACCGGGGAGCTGTTTTTT.

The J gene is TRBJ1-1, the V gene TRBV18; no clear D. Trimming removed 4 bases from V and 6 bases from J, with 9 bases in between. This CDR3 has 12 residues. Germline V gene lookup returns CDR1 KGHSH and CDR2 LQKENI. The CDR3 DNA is TGTGCCAGCTCACAGACGAGGGCTGAAGCTTTCTTT. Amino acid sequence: CASSQTRAEAFF.

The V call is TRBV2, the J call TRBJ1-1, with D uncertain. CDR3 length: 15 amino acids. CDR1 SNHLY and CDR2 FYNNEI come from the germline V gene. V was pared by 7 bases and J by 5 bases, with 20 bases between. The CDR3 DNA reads TGTGCCAGCAAGGATCAGTCCTGGACTCATACTGAAGCTTTCTTT. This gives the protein CASKDQSWTHTEAFF.

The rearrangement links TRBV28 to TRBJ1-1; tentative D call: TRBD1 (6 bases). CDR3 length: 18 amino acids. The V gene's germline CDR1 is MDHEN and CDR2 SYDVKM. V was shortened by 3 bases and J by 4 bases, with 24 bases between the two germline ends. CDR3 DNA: TGTGCCAGCAGTTTCTCGGGGAATGCAGGGGTTGCCGGCACTGAAGCTTTCTTT. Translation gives CASSFSGNAGVAGTEAFF.